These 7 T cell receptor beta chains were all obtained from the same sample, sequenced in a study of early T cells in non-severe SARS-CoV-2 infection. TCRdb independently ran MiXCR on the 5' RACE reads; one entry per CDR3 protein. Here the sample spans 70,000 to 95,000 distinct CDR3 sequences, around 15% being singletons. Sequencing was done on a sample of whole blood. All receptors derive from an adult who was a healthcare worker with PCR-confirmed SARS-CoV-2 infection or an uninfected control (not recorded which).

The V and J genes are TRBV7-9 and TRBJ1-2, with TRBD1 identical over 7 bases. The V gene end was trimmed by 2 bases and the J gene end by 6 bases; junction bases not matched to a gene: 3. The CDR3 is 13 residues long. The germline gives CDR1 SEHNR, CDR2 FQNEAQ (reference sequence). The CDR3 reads CASSLRGGHGYTF. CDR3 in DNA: TGTGCCAGCAGCTTAAGAGGGGGCCATGGCTACACCTTC. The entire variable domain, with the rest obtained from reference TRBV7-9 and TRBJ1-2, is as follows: DTGVSQNPRHKITKRGQNVTFRCDPISEHNRLYWYRQTLGQGPEFLTYFQNEAQLEKSRLLSDRFSAERPKGSFSTLEIQRTEQGDSAMYLCASSLRGGHGYTFGSGTRLTVV.

CDR3 region: CAGQGVKMNTEAFF. In DNA, the CDR3 is TGTGCCGGACAGGGGGTGAAAATGAACACTGAAGCTTTCTTT. The rearrangement joins TRBV2 to TRBJ1-1; 10 nucleotides line up with TRBD1. Germline V gene sequence: CDR1 SNHLY, CDR2 FYNNEI. V was pared by 11 bases and J by 0 bases, with 6 bases of the junction left unmatched. The CDR3 is 14 amino acids.

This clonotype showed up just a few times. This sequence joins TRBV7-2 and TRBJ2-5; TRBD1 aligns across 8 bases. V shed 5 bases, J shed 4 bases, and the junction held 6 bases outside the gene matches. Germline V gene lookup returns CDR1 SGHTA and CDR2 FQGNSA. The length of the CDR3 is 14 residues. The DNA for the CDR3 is TGTGCCAGCAGCCCGGGACAGGTACCAGAGACCCAGTACTTC. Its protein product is CASSPGQVPETQYF.

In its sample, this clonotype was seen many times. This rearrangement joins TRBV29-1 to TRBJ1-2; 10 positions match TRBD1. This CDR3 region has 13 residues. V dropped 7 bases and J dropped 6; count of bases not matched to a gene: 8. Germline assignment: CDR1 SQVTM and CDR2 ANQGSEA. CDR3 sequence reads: CSGSGTGDHGYTF. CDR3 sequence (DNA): TGCAGCGGGTCCGGGACAGGGGATCATGGCTACACCTTC.

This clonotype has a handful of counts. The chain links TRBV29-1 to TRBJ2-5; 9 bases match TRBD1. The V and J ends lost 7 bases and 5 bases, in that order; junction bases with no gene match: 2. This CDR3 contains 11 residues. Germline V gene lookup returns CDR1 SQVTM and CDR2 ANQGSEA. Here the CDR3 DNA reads TGCAGCGGGACAGGGGCCGAGACCCAGTACTTC. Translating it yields CSGTGAETQYF. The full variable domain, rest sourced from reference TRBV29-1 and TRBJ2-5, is SAVISQKPSRDICQRGTSLTIQCQVDSQVTMMFWYRQQPGQSLTLIATANQGSEATYESGFVIDKFPISRPNLTFSTLTVSNMSPEDSSIYLCSGTGAETQYFGPGTRLLVL.

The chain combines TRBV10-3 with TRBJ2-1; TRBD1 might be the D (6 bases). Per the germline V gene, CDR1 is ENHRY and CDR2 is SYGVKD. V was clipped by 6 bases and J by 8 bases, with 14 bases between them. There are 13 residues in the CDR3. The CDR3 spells CAIRGDNGDEQFF. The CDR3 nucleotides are TGTGCCATCAGGGGGGACAACGGCGATGAGCAGTTCTTC.

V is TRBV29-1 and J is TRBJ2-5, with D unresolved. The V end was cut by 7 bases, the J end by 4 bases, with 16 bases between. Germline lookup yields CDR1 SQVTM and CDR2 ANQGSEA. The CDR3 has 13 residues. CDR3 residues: CSAARVLGETQYF. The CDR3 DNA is TGCAGCGCCGCTCGCGTTTTGGGAGAGACCCAGTACTTC.